What follows is one TCR beta chain and its context. Its target is unknown. Germline V gene sequence: CDR1 SGHTA, CDR2 FQGNSA. V lost 5 bases to trimming and J lost 5 bases; unmatched junction nucleotides: 8. The CDR3 is made up of 15 amino acids. The treatment here: roughly 20 received Ad26.COV2.S at low or high dose, single or two shots; about 5 received placebo; per-sample allocation not given. Specimen acquisition occurred on day 63 following the initial vaccine or placebo injection. Method: immunoSEQ multiplex PCR; TCRdb's copy keeps in-frame clones and lacks some. The data hold 200,000 to 250,000 clones, with more than 75% observed a single time. The sample belongs to a study of Ad26.COV2.S vaccination and SARS-CoV-2 variants. As for the study in general: Donor had been placed in the Ad26.COV2.S arm of the COV1001 trial. Intramuscular Ad26.COV2.S at 5x10^10 or 1x10^11 viral particles. Findings and limits, study-wide: Spike-specific TCR breadth was greater in vaccine than placebo recipients. Placebo recipients and vaccine recipients were similar in non-spike TCR breadth.

The TCR sequence derives from a person between 18 and 60 years old who received the Ad26.COV2.S COVID-19 vaccine or a placebo. The source material was peripheral blood, sampled in a trial of Ad26.COV2.S vaccine versus placebo. This chain connects TRBV7-2 to TRBJ2-7; 11 positions match TRBD1. CDR3 loop: CASSSAGTGGNEQYF. CDR3 bases: TGTGCCAGCAGCAGCGCCGGGACAGGGGGAAACGAGCAGTACTTC.